Listed below are T cell receptor beta chains from one sample, sequenced in a study of T cells expressing NK-cell markers. TCRdb reprocessed the 5' RACE reads, with one entry per CDR3 protein and no DNA. This sample contains about 450,000 distinct CDR3 sequences. The sequencing input was blood T cells: a sorted CD56 or NKG2C T cell subset, CD4+ or CD8+ T cells, or bulk PBMC T cells (not recorded which). These receptor sequences come from a woman between 18 and 70 years old in good health. CDR3s include the opening cysteine and the closing phenylalanine or tryptophan.

v_gene	j_gene	CDR3aa
TRBV3-1	TRBJ2-5	CASSQGIWGHFGETQYF
TRBV28	TRBJ1-5	CASSPPDRGLEPQHF
TRBV6-2/TRBV6-3	TRBJ2-5	CASREDKEQETQYF
TRBV7-2	TRBJ2-7	CASSPKQTGREQYF
TRBV6-2/TRBV6-3	TRBJ2-7	CASSGGSTYEQYF
TRBV6-5	TRBJ2-5	CASKSVETQYF
TRBV7-6	TRBJ2-7	CASSSGTSGNEQYF
TRBV12-3/TRBV12-4	TRBJ2-1	CASTSGSDEQFF
TRBV7-9	TRBJ2-1	CASSLMGTLYNEQFF
TRBV5-5	TRBJ1-1	CASSPGQGRAFF
TRBV20-1	TRBJ1-2	CSAPRTGPNAYGYTF
TRBV7-2	TRBJ1-5	CASSLARHRQYQPQHF
TRBV7-9	TRBJ1-6	CASSLGRDGNSPLHF
TRBV9	TRBJ2-1	CASSRKAGEPLGGNEQFF
TRBV3-1	TRBJ2-3	CASSQGALSTDTQYF
TRBV21-1	TRBJ1-2	CASNSSERMYGYTF
TRBV20-1	TRBJ2-2	CSATPSGNTGELFF
TRBV12-3/TRBV12-4	TRBJ1-5	CASSFRGSYQPQHF
TRBV12-3/TRBV12-4	TRBJ2-5	CASSLTGGVQTQYF
TRBV20-1	TRBJ2-3	CSAFGLAGADTQYF
TRBV27	TRBJ2-3	CATRGGPDTQYF
TRBV25-1	TRBJ1-1	CASSPTGGAYTEAFF
TRBV28	TRBJ2-3	CASSLLAGGITDTQYF
TRBV19	TRBJ1-1	CASSPPAGNTEAFF
TRBV11-1	TRBJ2-1	CASSLVRGTSRPTAVLNEQFF
TRBV7-9	TRBJ1-3	CASSLDRPVGNTIYF
TRBV29-1	TRBJ2-7	CSVAITRGTYEQYF
TRBV14	TRBJ2-1	CASSQDNRGPSEVF
TRBV12-3/TRBV12-4	TRBJ2-1	CASSLRISGGSFIHF
TRBV18	TRBJ2-1	CASSPPAPYNEQFF
TRBV12-3/TRBV12-4	TRBJ2-4	CASSLGTGMDKNIQYF